This T cell receptor (beta chain) is drawn from a study of T cell responses to AZD1222 COVID-19 vaccine (dated by TCRdb to about 2021). Regarding the study in general: AZD1222 recipients given second doses at about 4 weeks or at about 12 weeks were pooled, since spike-specific TCR depth and breadth were not found to differ between the two schedules. TCR sequencing covered 233 trial participants: 200 to 220 given two doses of AZD1222 and approximately 26 given two doses of MenACWY control vaccine. Trial participants were enrolled by age into 18-55, 56-69 and 70-plus year subgroups, with around 150, 28 and 57 TCR-sequenced participants respectively. Results and caveats for the whole study, not just this receptor: Participants were mostly white British, with more females than males. The authors suggested clonal diversity may have been underestimated. A significant rise in spike-specific TCR breadth and depth was observed after two AZD1222 doses relative to day 0 and relative to MenACWY recipients. Nearly half of unique spike-specific TCRs reportedly recognized epitopes outside regions mutated in the B.1.351 and B.1.1.7 variants. Conclusions about previously exposed vaccinees are limited because only five to seven AZD1222 recipients were SARS-CoV-2 seropositive at baseline. Because no day 14 peak-response samples were available, the repertoires could be characterized only after the peak T cell response. The 56-69-year group was small, and its depth increase did not reach significance, likely because of low power. Vaccine-associated CD4 TCRs spanned the whole spike protein, with dominant responses in regions 160-218 and 743-854.

The label giving this sample's time point can be read as: baseline before first vaccination. Vaccinee samples came from UK trials COV001 and COV002, including a single-blind randomized controlled phase 2/3 trial of AZD1222 (ChAdOx1 nCoV-19) in healthy adults. For TCRbeta chain sequencing, PBMC samples from trial participants were taken at day 0 and at day 28 after the second dose. To note about this clone: There is no known antigen for this receptor. The sample holds no much larger clone one base away, and base qualities are not on file.

The CDR3 regions of human TCRbeta chains were analyzed by immunosequencing. In the paper's pipeline: TCRs in the repertoires were compared against a reference library of SARS-CoV-2-specific TCRs that had been generated with the MIRA antigen-specificity platform. Breadth was defined as the fraction of unique TCRs that were SARS-CoV-2-associated, and depth was defined as the fraction of total T cells that were SARS-CoV-2-associated. Using the MIRA data, every spike-specific TCR was mapped to the spike region that the TCR reacted to and assigned to either a CD4 or a CD8 class. Log10-transformed breadth and depth values were compared by one-way ANOVA with Sidak's multiple comparisons tests. TCRdb obtained this table from immuneACCESS and retained in-frame rearrangements with V and J assigned. These tables miss some clones; where compared with another copy, unresolved V genes account for less than half of the shortfall, and the remainder is unexplained. V and J calls plus clone size are reproduced from that table; the DNA served to infer D and trimming. Here the sample has just over 80,000 clones; over 80% occur a single time. The ten largest clones represent 5% to 6% of the sample.

The CDR3 spans 15 residues, from the cysteine through the phenylalanine. The CDR3 DNA has 45 bases and is translated from base 1. CDR1 and CDR2, per the germline V gene, are SGHDT and YYEEEE. V is pared back by 0 bases and J by 0 bases, with 9 bases lying between the germline termini. The receptor chain draws on TRBV5-6 and TRBJ1-1; the D gene assignment is ambiguous. The TCR comes from an adult in good health. Here the sequenced sample was peripheral blood, taken on day 0 of AZD1222 vaccination. The base sequence is TGTGCCAGCAGCTTGGGGAGACGGCTGAACACTGAAGCTTTCTTT. Translated, it gives CASSLGRRLNTEAFF.